One sample yielded the 8 T cell receptor beta chains listed below, sequenced in a study of CD8 T cells in Susac syndrome (dated 2019 in TCRdb). The protocol used for the library was the immunoSEQ multiplex PCR assay. RNA was extracted using the RNeasy kit, and roughly 0.5 to 1 ug of the RNA was reverse transcribed with random hexamers. In TCRdb, the public reads were trimmed at Q25 with fastp and aligned with MiXCR, with productive beta chains retained. Rows are combined by CDR3 protein, so each entry shows the most common genes and DNA. For this sample there are 130,000 to 150,000 distinct CDR3 sequences; 94% appear just once. Of the sample, approximately 0.3% is held by the ten largest clones. The specimen sequenced was CD8+ T cells from PBMCs. Receptors were obtained from a human donor in good health.

The chain links TRBV5-1 to TRBJ2-1, with 7 bases identical to TRBD2. Germline CDR1 and CDR2: SGHRS and YFSETQ. V shed 3 bases and J 8 bases; nucleotides not matched to a gene: 8. The CDR3 runs 14 residues. Here the CDR3 reads CASSWGGLPDEQFF. The CDR3 nucleotides read TGCGCCAGCAGCTGGGGGGGACTACCGGATGAGCAGTTCTTC.

The chain links TRBV27 to TRBJ1-2; D is unresolved. Germline V gene data show CDR1 as MNHEY and CDR2 as SMNVEV (reference sequence). The CDR3 is 12 amino acids. Trimming removed 3 bases from V and 8 bases from J, with 10 bases in between. The CDR3 loop reads CASSFAGEGYTF. The CDR3 coding sequence is TGTGCCAGCAGTTTCGCAGGAGAGGGCTACACCTTC.

The chain carries TRBV11-2 and TRBJ2-7, with a possible D match to TRBD1 (5 bases). The CDR3 covers 14 residues. Germline V gene sequence: CDR1 SGHAT, CDR2 FQNNGV. V dropped 0 bases and J dropped 2 bases, with 8 bases sitting between them. The CDR3 sequence is CASSLEGPPYEQYF. CDR3 nucleotide sequence: TGTGCCAGCAGCTTAGAGGGGCCCCCCTACGAGCAGTACTTC.

CDR3 protein: CASSLVAGEREETQYF. As DNA, the CDR3 is TGTGCCAGCAGCTTAGTAGCGGGAGAGAGAGAAGAGACCCAGTACTTC. The chain recombines TRBV11-2 with TRBJ2-5, with 9 bases aligning to TRBD2. Germline V gene data show CDR1 as SGHAT and CDR2 as FQNNGV. The CDR3 contains 16 residues. J was trimmed by 3 bases and V by 1 base; bases with no gene match: 6.

The count of this clonotype is one. The chain combines TRBV4-1 with TRBJ1-1, with D unresolved. The CDR3 is made up of 15 amino acids. Trimming left V 4 bases short and J 3 bases short, with 15 bases between. Germline-derived CDR1 and CDR2 are MGHRA and YSYEKL. In DNA, the CDR3 is TGCGCCAGCAGCCCCCGACGGGATCAGGACACTGAAGCTTTCTTT. Protein sequence: CASSPRRDQDTEAFF.

This clonotype was detected a few times. CDR3 nucleotides: TGTGCCAGCAGTTTAGGGGGGGCGGGTCAGCCCCAGCATTTT. This codes for CASSLGGAGQPQHF. The chain combines TRBV27 with TRBJ1-5; weak D call: TRBD1 (6 bases). Between the trimmed V and J ends, which lost 2 bases and 6 bases, there was a span of 11 bases. The CDR3 contains 14 residues. Germline CDR1 and CDR2: MNHEY and SMNVEV (reference sequence).

The gene calls are TRBV20-1 and TRBJ1-1; D ambiguous. Looked up from germline, CDR1 is DFQATT and CDR2 is SNEGSKA (reference sequence). V was trimmed by 4 bases and J by 0 bases, leaving 3 bases between them. This CDR3 is 11 amino acids long. CDR3 sequence reads: CSANMNTEAFF. CDR3 nucleotides: TGCAGTGCTAACATGAACACTGAAGCTTTCTTT.

V and J are TRBV29-1 and TRBJ2-7; 8 bases are a match to TRBD2. This CDR3 spans 15 amino acids. Germline CDR1 is SQVTM and CDR2 is ANQGSEA. Trimming removed 2 bases from V and 0 bases from J; junction bases left unmatched: 6. CDR3 sequence: CSVELSGRGSYEQYF. The CDR3 DNA reads as TGCAGCGTTGAACTGAGCGGGAGAGGCTCCTACGAGCAGTACTTC.